The rows below give T cell receptor beta chains drawn from one sample of a study of cytotoxic CD8 clonotypes in ibrutinib-treated CLL. Sequencing was performed with immunoSEQ multiplex PCR; in TCRdb, only in-frame clones are kept and a portion is missing. The data show about 270,000 clones, approximately 76% seen once. This material consisted of PBMCs, taken at disease progression, from a patient treated with ibrutinib. These receptors were collected from a human donor with chronic lymphocytic leukemia. CDR3s include the opening cysteine and the closing phenylalanine or tryptophan. Fields, in order: V gene, clone size, J gene, D gene, CDR3 protein, CDR3 DNA. A D gene is named only where the DNA matches it firmly. Size is omitted from some rows. Given values are once, few, many or a class for expanded clones.

>TRBV11-2|once|TRBJ2-5|-
CASSLVRDTSLKTQYF
TGTGCCAGCAGCTTAGTCCGGGACACATCTCTGAAGACCCAGTACTTC
>TRBV9|-|TRBJ2-1|-
CASSEGLHEQFF
TGTGCCAGCAGTGAGGGGCTGCATGAGCAGTTCTTC
>TRBV7-2|-|TRBJ2-1|TRBD2
CASSSWTSGRGNEQFF
TGTGCCAGCAGCTCGTGGACTAGCGGGAGAGGTAATGAGCAGTTCTTC
>TRBV13|-|TRBJ2-7|-
CASSLEVGRSSYEQYF
TGTGCCAGCAGCTTAGAGGTGGGAAGGAGCTCCTACGAGCAGTACTTC
>TRBV18|-|TRBJ2-2|-
CASSPMVITGELFF
TGTGCCAGCTCACCAATGGTTATCACCGGGGAGCTGTTTTTT
>TRBV6-5|-|TRBJ2-7|TRBD2
CASSKLAGSSYEQYF
TGTGCCAGCAGTAAACTAGCGGGGAGCTCCTACGAGCAGTACTTC
>TRBV6-6|-|TRBJ1-5|-
CASRGEHQPQHF
TGTGCCAGCAGAGGAGAACATCAGCCCCAGCATTTT
>TRBV11-2|-|TRBJ1-6|TRBD1
CASRIIRQGYNSPLHF
TGTGCCAGCAGAATAATAAGACAGGGGTATAATTCACCCCTCCACTTT
>TRBV2|-|TRBJ2-6|-
CASSVEGSGANVLTF
TGTGCCAGCAGTGTTGAAGGCTCTGGGGCCAACGTCCTGACTTTC
>TRBV29-1|-|TRBJ2-5|-
CSVEEETQYF
TGCAGCGTTGAAGAAGAGACCCAGTACTTC
>TRBV9|few|TRBJ1-2|-
CASSPGGPAYGYTF
TGTGCCAGCAGCCCGGGGGGCCCGGCCTATGGCTACACCTTC
>TRBV9|-|TRBJ1-2|-
CASSSWEGTSGYTF
TGTGCCAGCAGCTCGTGGGAGGGAACGTCCGGCTACACCTTC
>TRBV28|-|TRBJ2-7|-
CASSPLLASVGQYF
TGTGCCAGCAGTCCCCTCTTAGCCTCCGTCGGGCAGTACTTC
>TRBV5-6|-|TRBJ2-1|-
CASSITGSPYNEQFF
TGTGCCAGCAGCATTACAGGGAGCCCCTACAATGAGCAGTTCTTC
>TRBV5-1|many|TRBJ1-2|-
CASSLVGDYGYTF
TGCGCCAGCAGCTTGGTAGGGGACTATGGCTACACCTTC
>TRBV7-9|-|TRBJ2-1|TRBD2
CASSVRLAGDYNEQFF
TGTGCCAGCAGCGTCCGACTAGCGGGAGATTACAATGAGCAGTTCTTC
>TRBV2|-|TRBJ1-3|-
CASSRVSGNTIYF
TGTGCCAGCTCAAGGGTGTCTGGAAACACCATATATTTT
>TRBV7-2|-|TRBJ2-3|-
CASSFRLGGTDTQYF
TGTGCCAGCAGCTTTAGACTGGGCGGCACAGATACGCAGTATTTT
>TRBV6-5|-|TRBJ2-2|-
CASSYTRLSTGELFF
TGTGCCAGCAGTTACACTCGGCTGTCGACCGGGGAGCTGTTTTTT
>TRBV7-9|-|TRBJ2-1|TRBD2
CASSLEASGVAYNEQFF
TGTGCCAGCAGCTTAGAGGCTAGCGGGGTTGCCTACAATGAGCAGTTCTTC
>TRBV20-1|-|TRBJ2-1|-
CSASYEDEQFF
TGCAGTGCTAGCTATGAGGATGAGCAGTTCTTC
>TRBV7-2|-|TRBJ2-5|-
CASSPPGLQETQYF
TGTGCCAGCAGCCCCCCGGGACTCCAAGAGACCCAGTACTTC
>TRBV29-1|-|TRBJ2-7|-
CSGVEGRDEQYF
TGCAGCGGGGTGGAGGGCCGGGACGAGCAGTACTTC
>TRBV2|-|TRBJ1-5|-
CASSRGGPQHF
TGTGCCAGCAGTAGGGGTGGGCCCCAGCATTTT
>TRBV7-9|few|TRBJ1-2|-
CASSFTGLVPGYTF
TGTGCCAGCAGCTTTACAGGGTTAGTTCCGGGCTACACCTTC
>TRBV5-1|-|TRBJ2-7|TRBD1
CASSPGQGSEQYF
TGCGCCAGCAGCCCGGGACAGGGGAGCGAGCAGTACTTC
>TRBV9|few|TRBJ2-2|-
CASSVVAGELFF
TGTGCCAGCAGCGTAGTTGCCGGGGAGCTGTTTTTT
>TRBV6-5|once|TRBJ2-5|TRBD2
CASSSPGGGETQYF
TGTGCCAGCAGTTCCCCTGGGGGGGGAGAGACCCAGTACTTC
>TRBV28|-|TRBJ2-7|TRBD1
CASRTWTGISYEQYF
TGTGCCAGCAGGACCTGGACAGGGATCTCCTACGAGCAGTACTTC
>TRBV9|-|TRBJ2-7|TRBD2
CASSVAPGGLDEQYF
TGTGCCAGCAGCGTAGCCCCGGGGGGGCTGGACGAGCAGTACTTC
>TRBV5-1|few|TRBJ2-1|-
CASSLGSYNEQFF
TGCGCCAGCAGCTTGGGATCCTACAATGAGCAGTTCTTC
>TRBV28|once|TRBJ2-2|TRBD1
CATPMTDRRTGELFF
TGTGCCACTCCCATGACGGACAGGCGGACCGGGGAGCTGTTTTTT
>TRBV6-4|few|TRBJ1-2|-
CASSPAGGDNYGYTF
TGTGCCAGCAGCCCCGCAGGAGGGGATAACTATGGCTACACCTTC
>TRBV6-5|-|TRBJ2-1|-
CASSHGREQFF
TGTGCCAGCAGTCACGGACGCGAGCAGTTCTTC
>TRBV7-7|few|TRBJ2-3|TRBD2
CASSVNSGSADTQYF
TGTGCCAGCAGCGTAAATAGCGGGAGTGCAGATACGCAGTATTTT
>TRBV10-3|-|TRBJ2-1|-
CAISSRGQGNEQFF
TGTGCCATCAGTTCCCGGGGGCAGGGCAATGAGCAGTTCTTC
>TRBV6-5|-|TRBJ1-2|-
CASISPRTVLGGYTF
TGTGCCAGCATTTCGCCCAGGACGGTCCTCGGCGGCTACACCTTC
>TRBV4-1|once|TRBJ2-1|-
CASSQDVLKQFF
TGCGCCAGCAGCCAAGATGTTTTGAAGCAGTTCTTC
>TRBV13|-|TRBJ2-1|-
CAQGSYNEQFF
TGTGCCCAAGGTTCCTACAATGAGCAGTTCTTC
>TRBV28|-|TRBJ2-5|-
CASGKGGQETQYF
TGTGCCAGCGGTAAGGGGGGACAAGAGACCCAGTACTTC
>TRBV18|once|TRBJ2-1|-
CASLTGFSSYNEQFF
TGTGCCAGCTTAACGGGATTCTCCTCCTACAATGAGCAGTTCTTC
>TRBV5-1|-|TRBJ2-5|-
CASRVGGETQYF
TGCGCCAGCAGGGTCGGGGGCGAGACCCAGTACTTC
>TRBV28|-|TRBJ2-6|TRBD1
CASRRTGGASGANVLTF
TGTGCCAGCAGGAGGACAGGGGGCGCTTCTGGGGCCAACGTCCTGACTTTC
>TRBV10-2|once|TRBJ2-7|-
CASSGGVYEQYF
TGCGCCAGCAGTGGTGGCGTGTACGAGCAGTACTTC
>TRBV7-2|-|TRBJ2-5|TRBD2
CASSRAAGEETQYF
TGTGCCAGCAGCCGGGCCGCGGGGGAAGAGACCCAGTACTTC